This T cell receptor beta chain was identified during a study of cytomegalovirus exposure and HLA in healthy donors. General study findings and limits: Generally TCR sequences proved uncommon, though certain public TCRs appeared in numerous donors. Three CMV-associated chains proved CMV antigen-specific in vitro. The classifier reportedly diagnosed cytomegalovirus status with high sensitivity and specificity.

Remarks on this clone: Its antigen is as yet unknown.

Germline values: CDR1 SEHNR, CDR2 FQNEAQ (reference sequence). V was trimmed by 4 bases and J by 5 bases, leaving 8 bases between them. CDR3 length equals 12 residues. This PCR relied on a set of 60 Vbeta primers and 13 Jbeta primers. The data were produced by immunoSEQ multiplex PCR, yet TCRdb's version contains in-frame clones alone and is incomplete. The sample records some 200,000 clones, around three quarters being singletons. The TCR comes from a boy aged 5-17 years in good health and CMV-seronegative. The sequenced sample was PBMCs. V gene TRBV7-9 combines with J gene TRBJ1-1; TRBD1 might be the D (5 bases). In nucleotides, the CDR3 is TGTGCCAGCAGCTCCAGGGTGACTGAAGCTTTCTTT. Amino acids: CASSSRVTEAFF. The complete variable domain, with remaining parts taken from reference TRBV7-9 and TRBJ1-1, reads DTGVSQNPRHKITKRGQNVTFRCDPISEHNRLYWYRQTLGQGPEFLTYFQNEAQLEKSRLLSDRFSAERPKGSFSTLEIQRTEQGDSAMYLCASSSRVTEAFFGQGTRLTVV.